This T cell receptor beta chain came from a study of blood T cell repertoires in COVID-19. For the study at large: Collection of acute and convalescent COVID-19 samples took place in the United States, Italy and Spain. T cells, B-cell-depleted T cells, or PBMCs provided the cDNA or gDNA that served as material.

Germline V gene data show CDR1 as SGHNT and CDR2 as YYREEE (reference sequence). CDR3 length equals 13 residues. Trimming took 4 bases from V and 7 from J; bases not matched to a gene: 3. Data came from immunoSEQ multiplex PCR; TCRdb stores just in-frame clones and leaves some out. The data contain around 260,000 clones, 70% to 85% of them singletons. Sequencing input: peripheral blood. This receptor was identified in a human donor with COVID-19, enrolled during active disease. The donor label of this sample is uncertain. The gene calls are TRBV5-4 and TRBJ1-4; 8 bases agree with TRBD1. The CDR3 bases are TGTGCCAGCAGCCCCGACAGGGGTGAAAAACTGTTTTTT. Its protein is CASSPDRGEKLFF.